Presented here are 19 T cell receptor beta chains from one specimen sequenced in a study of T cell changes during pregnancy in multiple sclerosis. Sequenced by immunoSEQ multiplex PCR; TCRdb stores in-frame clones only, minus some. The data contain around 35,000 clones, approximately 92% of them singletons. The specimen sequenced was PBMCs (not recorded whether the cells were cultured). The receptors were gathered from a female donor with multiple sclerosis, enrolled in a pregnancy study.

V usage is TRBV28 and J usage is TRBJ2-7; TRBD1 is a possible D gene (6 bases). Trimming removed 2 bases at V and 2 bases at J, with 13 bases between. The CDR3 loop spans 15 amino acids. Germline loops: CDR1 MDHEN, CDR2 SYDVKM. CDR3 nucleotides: TGTGCCAGCAGTTTAACAGGGAAACTAACCTACGAGCAGTACTTC. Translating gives CASSLTGKLTYEQYF.

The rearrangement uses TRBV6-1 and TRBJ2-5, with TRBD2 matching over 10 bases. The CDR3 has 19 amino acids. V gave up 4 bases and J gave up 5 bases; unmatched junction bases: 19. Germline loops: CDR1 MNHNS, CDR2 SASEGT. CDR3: CASSVMAASSGRAGETQYF. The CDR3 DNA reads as TGTGCCAGCAGTGTGATGGCCGCGTCGAGCGGGAGGGCCGGGGAGACCCAGTACTTC.

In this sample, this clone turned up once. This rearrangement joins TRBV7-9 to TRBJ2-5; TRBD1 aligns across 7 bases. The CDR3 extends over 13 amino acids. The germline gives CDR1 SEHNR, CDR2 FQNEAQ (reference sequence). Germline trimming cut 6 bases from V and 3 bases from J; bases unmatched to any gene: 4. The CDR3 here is CASSWDREETQYF. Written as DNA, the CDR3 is TGTGCCAGCAGTTGGGACAGAGAAGAGACCCAGTACTTC.

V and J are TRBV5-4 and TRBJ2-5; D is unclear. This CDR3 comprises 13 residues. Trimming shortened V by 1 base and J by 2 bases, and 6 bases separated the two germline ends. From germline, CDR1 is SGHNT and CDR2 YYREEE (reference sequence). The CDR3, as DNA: TGTGCCAGCAGCTTGCTAAATCAAGAGACCCAGTACTTC. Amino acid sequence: CASSLLNQETQYF.

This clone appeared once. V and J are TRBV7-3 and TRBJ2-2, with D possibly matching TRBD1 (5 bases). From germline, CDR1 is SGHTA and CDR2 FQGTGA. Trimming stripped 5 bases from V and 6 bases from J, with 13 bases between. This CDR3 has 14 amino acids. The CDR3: CASSPGDRSGELFF. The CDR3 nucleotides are TGTGCCAGCAGCCCCGGAGACAGATCCGGGGAGCTGTTTTTT.

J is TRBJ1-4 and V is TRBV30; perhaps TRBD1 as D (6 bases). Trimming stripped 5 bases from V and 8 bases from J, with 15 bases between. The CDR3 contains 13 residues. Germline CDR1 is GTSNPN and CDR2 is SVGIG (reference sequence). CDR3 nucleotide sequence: TGTGCCTGGGCAGGGGTAATGGGAGAAAAACTGTTTTTT. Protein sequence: CAWAGVMGEKLFF.

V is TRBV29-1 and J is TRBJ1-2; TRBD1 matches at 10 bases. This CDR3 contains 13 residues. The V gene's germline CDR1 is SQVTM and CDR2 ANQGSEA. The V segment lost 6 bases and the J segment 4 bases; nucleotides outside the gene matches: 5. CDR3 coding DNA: TGCAGCGTAGGACAGGGGGAAGGCTATGGCTACACCTTC. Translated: CSVGQGEGYGYTF.

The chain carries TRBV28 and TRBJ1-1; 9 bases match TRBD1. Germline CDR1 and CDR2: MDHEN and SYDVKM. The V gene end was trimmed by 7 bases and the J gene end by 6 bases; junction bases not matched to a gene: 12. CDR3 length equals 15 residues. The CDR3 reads CASTQPSQGAPEAFF. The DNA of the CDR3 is TGTGCCAGCACCCAACCCTCACAGGGGGCGCCTGAAGCTTTCTTT.

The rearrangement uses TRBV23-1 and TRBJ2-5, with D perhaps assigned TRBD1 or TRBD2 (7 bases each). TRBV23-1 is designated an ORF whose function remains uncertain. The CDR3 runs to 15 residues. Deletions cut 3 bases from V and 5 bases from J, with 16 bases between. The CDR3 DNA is TGCGCCAGCAGTCATGGAGCAGGGGGAGGGGAGACCCAGTACTTC. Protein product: CASSHGAGGGETQYF.

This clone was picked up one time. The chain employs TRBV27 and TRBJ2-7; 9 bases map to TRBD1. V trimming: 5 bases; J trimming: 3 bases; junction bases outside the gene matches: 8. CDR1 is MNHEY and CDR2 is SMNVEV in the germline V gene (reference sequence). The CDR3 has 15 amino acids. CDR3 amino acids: CASSPTGGGYYEQYF. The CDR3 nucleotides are TGTGCCAGCAGTCCTACAGGGGGCGGCTACTACGAGCAGTACTTC.

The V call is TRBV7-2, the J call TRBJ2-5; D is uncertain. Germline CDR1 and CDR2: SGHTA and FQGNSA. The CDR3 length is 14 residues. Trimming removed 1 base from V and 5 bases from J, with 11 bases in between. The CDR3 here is CASSLGVGIETQYF. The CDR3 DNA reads TGTGCCAGCAGCTTAGGGGTGGGGATTGAGACCCAGTACTTC.

The CDR3 coding sequence is TGCAGCGTTGAGTCGCCCTTGGTAGATACGCAGTATTTT. It translates to CSVESPLVDTQYF. This chain links TRBV29-1 with TRBJ2-3; D gene ambiguous. Looked up from germline, CDR1 is SQVTM and CDR2 is ANQGSEA. The ends were cut back, 3 bases at V and 5 bases at J, with 12 bases in the middle. This CDR3 is 13 amino acids long.

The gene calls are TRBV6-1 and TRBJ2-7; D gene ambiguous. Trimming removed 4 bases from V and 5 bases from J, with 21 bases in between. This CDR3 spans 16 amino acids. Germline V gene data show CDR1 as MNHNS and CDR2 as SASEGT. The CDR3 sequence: CASSAPFVGMVDEQYF. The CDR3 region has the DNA TGTGCCAGCAGTGCCCCTTTTGTAGGGATGGTTGACGAGCAGTACTTC.

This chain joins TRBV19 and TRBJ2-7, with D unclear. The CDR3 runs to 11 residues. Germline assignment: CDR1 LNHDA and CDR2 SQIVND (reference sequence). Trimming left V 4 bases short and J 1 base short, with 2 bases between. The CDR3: CASSSSYEQYF. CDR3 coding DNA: TGTGCCAGTAGTAGTTCCTACGAGCAGTACTTC.

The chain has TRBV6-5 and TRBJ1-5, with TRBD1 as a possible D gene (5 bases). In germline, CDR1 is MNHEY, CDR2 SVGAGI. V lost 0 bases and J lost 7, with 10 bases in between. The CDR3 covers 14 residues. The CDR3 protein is CASSYSGGGQPQHF. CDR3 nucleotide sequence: TGTGCCAGCAGTTACTCAGGTGGGGGGCAGCCCCAGCATTTT.

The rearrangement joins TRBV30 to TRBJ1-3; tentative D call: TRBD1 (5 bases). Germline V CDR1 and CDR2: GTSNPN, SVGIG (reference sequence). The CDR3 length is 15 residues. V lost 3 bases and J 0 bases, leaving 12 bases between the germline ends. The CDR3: CAWREGALSGNTIYF. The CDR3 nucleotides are TGTGCCTGGAGAGAAGGGGCACTCTCTGGAAACACCATATATTTT.

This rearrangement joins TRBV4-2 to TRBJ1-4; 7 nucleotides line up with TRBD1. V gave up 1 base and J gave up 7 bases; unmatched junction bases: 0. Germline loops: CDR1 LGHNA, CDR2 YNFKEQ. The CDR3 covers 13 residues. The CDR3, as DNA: TGTGCCAGCAGCCAAGGACAGGGTGAAAAACTGTTTTTT. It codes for CASSQGQGEKLFF.

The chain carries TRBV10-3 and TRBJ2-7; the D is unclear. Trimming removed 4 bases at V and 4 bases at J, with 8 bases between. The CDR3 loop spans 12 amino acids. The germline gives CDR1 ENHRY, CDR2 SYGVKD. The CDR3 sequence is CAISVMGYEQYF. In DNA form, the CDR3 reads TGTGCCATCAGTGTAATGGGGTACGAGCAGTACTTC.

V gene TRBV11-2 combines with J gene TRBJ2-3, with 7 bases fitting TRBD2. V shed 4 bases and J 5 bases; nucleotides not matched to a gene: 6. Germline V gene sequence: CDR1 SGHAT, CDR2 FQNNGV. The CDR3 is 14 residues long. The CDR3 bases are TGTGCCAGCAGCTCGAGCGGGACCGAAGATACGCAGTATTTT. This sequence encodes CASSSSGTEDTQYF. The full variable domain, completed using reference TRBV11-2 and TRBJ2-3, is EAGVAQSPRYKIIEKRQSVAFWCNPISGHATLYWYQQILGQGPKLLIQFQNNGVVDDSQLPKDRFSAERLKGVDSTLKIQPAKLEDSAVYLCASSSSGTEDTQYFGPGTRLTVL.